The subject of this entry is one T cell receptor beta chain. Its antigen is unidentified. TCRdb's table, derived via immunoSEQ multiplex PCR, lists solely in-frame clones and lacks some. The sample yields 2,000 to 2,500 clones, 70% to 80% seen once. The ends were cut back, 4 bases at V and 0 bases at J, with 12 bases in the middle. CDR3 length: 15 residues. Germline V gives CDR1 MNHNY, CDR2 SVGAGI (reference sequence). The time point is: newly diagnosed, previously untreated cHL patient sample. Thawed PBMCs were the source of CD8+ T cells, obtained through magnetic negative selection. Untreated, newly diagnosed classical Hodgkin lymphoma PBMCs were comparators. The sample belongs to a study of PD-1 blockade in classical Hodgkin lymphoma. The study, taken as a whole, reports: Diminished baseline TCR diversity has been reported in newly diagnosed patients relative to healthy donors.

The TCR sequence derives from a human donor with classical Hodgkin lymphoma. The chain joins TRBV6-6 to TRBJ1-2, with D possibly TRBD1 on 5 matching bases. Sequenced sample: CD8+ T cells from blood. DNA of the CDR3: TGTGCCAGCAGTTTTTGGGACGGATCTAACTATGGCTACACCTTC. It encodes CASSFWDGSNYGYTF.